A single sample gave rise to the 18 T cell receptor beta chains below, sequenced in a study of technical replicates of blood from a handful of donors. Libraries were prepared by immunoSEQ multiplex PCR; TCRdb keeps only in-frame clonotypes and omits some of them. The data hold about 70,000 clones, with approximately 96% observed a single time. Sequenced input: T cells isolated from PBMCs. The origin of the receptors is a human donor in good health.

This chain links TRBV21-1 with TRBJ2-7; the table names TRBD1, a call not compared with the DNA. TRBV21-1 is a listed pseudogene. The length of the CDR3 is 12 residues. The DNA for the CDR3 is TGTGCCAAGACAGGGGGGTCCTACGAGCAGTACTTC. Its protein is CAKTGGSYEQYF.

V gene TRBV10-3 combines with J gene TRBJ1-5, with D unclear. There are 15 residues in the CDR3. CDR1 is ENHRY and CDR2 is SYGVKD in the germline V gene. Trimming removed 8 bases from V and 1 base from J, with 15 bases in between. In DNA, the CDR3 is TGTGCCATCGCCGTCGACTTGGTCAGCAATCAGCCCCAGCATTTT. It codes for CAIAVDLVSNQPQHF.

V usage is TRBV28 and J usage is TRBJ2-7; 9 nucleotides match TRBD1. Trimming cost V 4 bases and J 1 base; bases outside gene matches: 8. The CDR3 consists of 16 residues. Germline V gives CDR1 MDHEN, CDR2 SYDVKM. CDR3 sequence (DNA): TGTGCCAGCAGTTCTCTAACAGGGGGCGATTCCTACGAGCAGTACTTC. Translation gives CASSSLTGGDSYEQYF.

The J gene is TRBJ2-3, the V gene TRBV5-1; no firm D call. The CDR3 runs 16 residues. The germline gives CDR1 SGHRS, CDR2 YFSETQ. Trimming removed 1 base from V and 3 bases from J, with 15 bases in between. CDR3 region: CASSLNIPLNTDTQYF. CDR3 in DNA: TGCGCCAGCAGCTTGAATATACCCCTAAATACAGATACGCAGTATTTT.

The chain links TRBV7-6 to TRBJ2-1; the match to TRBD2 covers 14 bases. There are 19 residues in the CDR3. V dropped 5 bases and J dropped 5; count of bases not matched to a gene: 14. Germline V gene lookup returns CDR1 SGHVS and CDR2 FNYEAQ. In DNA, the CDR3 is TGTGCCAGCAGCGCCATTCCGGGACTAGCGGGAGTCGGCGACAATGAGCAGTTCTTC. Its translation is CASSAIPGLAGVGDNEQFF.

The chain employs TRBV12-5 and TRBJ2-1; 12 bases line up with TRBD2. The germline V gene has CDR1 LGHNT and CDR2 FRNRAP. This CDR3 has 18 residues. V was clipped by 0 bases and J by 8 bases; unmatched bases: 11. For the CDR3, the DNA is TGTGCTAGTGGTTTGGTACAGGTTGGGCCTAGCGGGAGGGATGAGCAGTTCTTC. Protein product: CASGLVQVGPSGRDEQFF.

This rearrangement joins TRBV6-6 to TRBJ1-6; D gene uncertain. Germline V CDR1 and CDR2: MNHNY, SVGAGI (reference sequence). The CDR3 covers 13 residues. Between the trimmed V and J ends, which lost 6 bases and 9 bases, there was a span of 12 bases. As DNA, the CDR3 is TGTGCCAGCAGCACGGTAGCTAGTTCACCCCTCCACTTT. Protein product: CASSTVASSPLHF.

Comments on this clone: The junction differs from germline at one of its ends, possibly a read error. The chain recombines TRBV10-3 with TRBJ2-5, with 8 bases identical to TRBD2. CDR1 and CDR2 (germline): ENHRY, SYGVKD. CDR3 length: 15 amino acids. The CDR3 loop is CAISGGLAGQQTQYF. The CDR3 DNA reads as TGTGCCATCAGTGGCGGGCTAGCGGGCCAACAGACCCAGTACTTC.

The chain couples TRBV5-1 to TRBJ2-5; a weak D match, TRBD1 (5 bases). Germline-derived CDR1 and CDR2 are SGHRS and YFSETQ. This CDR3 has 14 residues. Trimming left V 2 bases short and J 3 bases short, with 11 bases between. Here the CDR3 reads CASSFLGAEETQYF. The CDR3 DNA reads TGCGCCAGCAGCTTTCTAGGGGCGGAAGAGACCCAGTACTTC.

The chain recombines TRBV9 with TRBJ1-6, with D unresolved. Trimming left V 3 bases short and J 7 bases short, with 14 bases between. Germline V gene data show CDR1 as SGDLS and CDR2 as YYNGEE. This CDR3 spans 15 amino acids. This CDR3 reads CASSARGNLNSPLHF. CDR3 DNA sequence: TGTGCCAGCAGCGCCCGCGGGAACTTAAATTCACCCCTCCACTTT.

The chain recombines TRBV5-4 with TRBJ2-7; TRBD2 matches 8 bases. V shed 4 bases and J 2 bases; nucleotides not matched to a gene: 8. The CDR3 is made up of 15 amino acids. CDR1 SGHNT and CDR2 YYREEE come from the germline V gene (reference sequence). This chain's CDR3 is CASSPGGEITYEQYF. The CDR3 bases are TGTGCCAGCAGCCCGGGAGGGGAGATTACCTACGAGCAGTACTTC.

This chain connects TRBV2 to TRBJ2-7, with D maybe TRBD2 (6 bases). Trimming left V 7 bases short and J 2 bases short, with 9 bases between. This CDR3 has 12 amino acids. From germline, CDR1 is SNHLY and CDR2 FYNNEI. The CDR3 bases are TGTGCCAGCATAGCGGAAACCTACGAGCAGTACTTC. It specifies CASIAETYEQYF. Full variable domain (rest looked up from reference TRBV2 and TRBJ2-7): EPEVTQTPSHQVTQMGQEVILRCVPISNHLYFYWYRQILGQKVEFLVSFYNNEISEKSEIFDDQFSVERPDGSNFTLKIRSTKLEDSAMYFCASIAETYEQYFGPGTRLTVT.

V usage is TRBV5-5 and J usage is TRBJ2-7; weak D call: TRBD1 (6 bases). Between the trimmed V and J ends, which lost 0 bases and 4 bases, there was a span of 11 bases. This CDR3 comprises 14 residues. Germline V gives CDR1 SGHKS, CDR2 YYEKEE (reference sequence). The CDR3 nucleotides are TGTGCCAGCAGCTTGGGGACAGACGTTTACGAGCAGTACTTC. It specifies CASSLGTDVYEQYF.

The rearrangement uses TRBV4-2 and TRBJ1-4; TRBD1 agrees at 7 bases. The CDR3 is 16 residues long. CDR1 is LGHNA, CDR2 YNFKEQ, per germline. V lost 0 bases and J lost 8; bases outside the gene matches: 9. CDR3 residues: CASSQEEDRAREKLFF. The CDR3 region has the DNA TGTGCCAGCAGCCAAGAAGAAGACAGGGCACGGGAAAAACTGTTTTTT.

This sequence joins TRBV7-9 and TRBJ2-1; 11 bases map to TRBD2. Per the germline V gene, CDR1 is SEHNR and CDR2 is FQNEAQ (reference sequence). This CDR3 comprises 17 residues. J was trimmed by 4 bases and V by 6 bases; bases with no gene match: 11. CDR3 bases: TGTGCCAGCAGTCACCGAGATGTAGCGGGGGGGTACAATGAGCAGTTCTTC. Its translation: CASSHRDVAGGYNEQFF.

This rearrangement joins TRBV2 to TRBJ1-5; D uncertain. V was pared by 6 bases and J by 0 bases, with 9 bases between. The CDR3 contains 14 residues. Germline V gene sequence: CDR1 SNHLY, CDR2 FYNNEI. The CDR3 sequence is CASSTRISNQPQHF. The CDR3 DNA follows: TGTGCCAGCAGCACCAGGATTAGCAATCAGCCCCAGCATTTT. Full variable domain (remainder filled in from reference TRBV2 and TRBJ1-5): EPEVTQTPSHQVTQMGQEVILRCVPISNHLYFYWYRQILGQKVEFLVSFYNNEISEKSEIFDDQFSVERPDGSNFTLKIRSTKLEDSAMYFCASSTRISNQPQHFGDGTRLSIL.

This rearrangement joins TRBV6-5 to TRBJ2-7, with 7 bases matching TRBD1. The CDR3 runs to 14 residues. Looked up from germline, CDR1 is MNHEY and CDR2 is SVGAGI. V dropped 4 bases and J dropped 0; count of bases not matched to a gene: 3. CDR3 bases: TGTGCCAGCAGTTCTTGGGACAGCTCCTACGAGCAGTACTTC. It encodes CASSSWDSSYEQYF.

The chain carries TRBV27 and TRBJ2-7; 13 bases agree with TRBD2. Germline CDR1 reads MNHEY; CDR2 reads SMNVEV (reference sequence). This CDR3 contains 14 residues. J gave up 7 bases and V 7 bases, and 7 bases lay outside the gene matches. The CDR3 is CASNVLAGGREQYF. The CDR3 nucleotides read TGTGCCAGCAACGTACTAGCGGGAGGGCGGGAGCAGTACTTC.